This T cell receptor beta chain appears in the sequencing data of a study of T cell responses to AZD1222 COVID-19 vaccine. Study results and caveats: Donors in the cohort were predominantly white British and more often female, and clonal diversity was possibly underestimated. Rises in breadth and depth of Spike-specific TCRs came after two AZD1222 doses. None of the repertoires were sampled until the peak T cell response had passed.

With 5 bases clipped from V and 6 bases from J, the junction kept 14 bases outside the gene matches. The length of the CDR3 is 18 residues. Germline V gene sequence: CDR1 MNHEY, CDR2 SMNVEV (reference sequence). Turning to this clone: Its cognate antigen is unknown.

Repertoires were generated with immunoSEQ multiplex PCR, while TCRdb's copy carries only in-frame clones and drops some. The sample shows just under 150,000 clones, 86% of them seen only once. The gene calls are TRBV27 and TRBJ2-1, with 12 bases aligning to TRBD1. The clonotype was recovered from an adult who received the AZD1222 COVID-19 vaccine. The sample here was peripheral blood, taken 28 days after the second AZD1222 dose. CDR3 nucleotides: TGTGCCAGCAGTCCATTACCCGGGACAGGGGGCGAGGTCAATGAGCAGTTCTTC. This translates into CASSPLPGTGGEVNEQFF.